These 7 T cell receptor beta chains share one sample of origin, sequenced in a study of T cells in Graves' hyperthyroidism and ophthalmopathy. The CDR3 regions of TCR beta were amplified from RNA transcripts. The TCR CDR3 was amplified in a first-round RT-PCR using the HTBI primer set. TCRdb reanalysed the multiplex PCR reads using MiXCR and keeps one entry per CDR3 protein. The sample comprises approximately 870,000 distinct CDR3 sequences, 38% of which are singletons, and around 9.3% rests with the top ten. Specimen: blood. The receptors were sampled from a man between 18 and 35 years old with Graves' hyperthyroidism.

The CDR3 sequence is CASSPDVGPIEQYF. CDR3 sequence (DNA): TGTGCCAGTAGTCCGGACGTCGGACCAATCGAGCAGTACTTC. J is TRBJ2-7 and V is TRBV19; no firm D call. Trimming removed 5 bases at V and 6 bases at J, with 17 bases between. This CDR3 has 14 residues. The germline CDR1 and CDR2 sequences are LNHDA and SQIVND (reference sequence).

This clonotype was counted a few times. The chain links TRBV20-1 to TRBJ2-7; D gene unclear. V was pared by 4 bases and J by 2 bases, with 18 bases between. Germline assignment: CDR1 DFQATT and CDR2 SNEGSKA (reference sequence). The length of the CDR3 is 15 residues. In nucleotides, the CDR3 is TGCAGTGCTAACCCACTGATGCTGGACGCCTACGAGCAGTACTTC. Protein product: CSANPLMLDAYEQYF.

This clonotype was recorded at least ten times. V gene TRBV24-1 combines with J gene TRBJ1-2, with a possible D match to TRBD1 (5 bases). Germline CDR1 and CDR2: KGHDR and SFDVKD. The CDR3 runs to 14 residues. Trimming took 4 bases from V and 8 from J, leaving 16 bases between them. The CDR3, as DNA: TGTGCCACCAGTGACTTAAATCTTGGGGACGGCTACACCTTC. Protein sequence: CATSDLNLGDGYTF.

V is TRBV5-1 and J is TRBJ1-3, with D possibly being TRBD1 (6 bases). V dropped 0 bases and J dropped 3 bases, with 13 bases sitting between them. The CDR3 is 16 amino acids. Germline values: CDR1 SGHRS, CDR2 YFSETQ. For the CDR3, the DNA is TGCGCCAGCAGCTTGGGTAGCCAGGGGCTTGGAAACACCATATATTTT. Translated, it gives CASSLGSQGLGNTIYF.

The sample holds many counts of this clonotype. J is TRBJ1-4 and V is TRBV12-3 or TRBV12-4; a possible D gene is TRBD1 (5 bases). Trimming pared 8 bases from V and 8 bases from J, leaving 12 bases between. The CDR3 is 12 amino acids. The CDR3 region has the DNA TGTGCCAGCGCCGACAGACGGGAAAAACTGTTTTTT. This encodes CASADRREKLFF.

The V and J genes are TRBV20-1 and TRBJ1-1; the D gene is possibly TRBD1 (5 bases). The ends were cut back, 6 bases at V and 3 bases at J, with 17 bases in the middle. Germline V gene data show CDR1 as DFQATT and CDR2 as SNEGSKA (reference sequence). This CDR3 spans 14 amino acids. This chain's CDR3 is CSAGEGAGDTEAFF. CDR3 nucleotide sequence: TGCAGTGCGGGAGAAGGAGCGGGGGACACTGAAGCTTTCTTT.

The chain joins TRBV10-3 to TRBJ1-1; no clear D. CDR3 length equals 12 residues. Germline V lookup: CDR1 ENHRY, CDR2 SYGVKD. Trimming removed 5 bases at V and 1 base at J, with 5 bases between. This chain's CDR3 is CAISQANTEAFF. The CDR3 DNA sequence: TGTGCCATCAGTCAGGCGAACACTGAAGCTTTCTTT.